Below are 26 T cell receptor beta chains sequenced from a single sample in a study of T cell responses to AZD1222 COVID-19 vaccine. Assay used: immunoSEQ multiplex PCR; TCRdb lists only in-frame clones, some missing. The sample lists about 150,000 clones; around 84% were seen once. The input for sequencing was peripheral blood, taken 28 days after the second AZD1222 dose. The receptors were sampled from an adult who received the AZD1222 COVID-19 vaccine.

This chain connects TRBV9 to TRBJ2-5; D is unclear. From germline, CDR1 is SGDLS and CDR2 YYNGEE. Trimming pared 1 base from V and 5 bases from J, leaving 18 bases between. This CDR3 contains 16 residues. CDR3 residues: CASSVSSHIQQETQYF. The CDR3 DNA sequence: TGTGCCAGCAGCGTATCATCCCATATCCAGCAGGAGACCCAGTACTTC.

The V gene is TRBV5-1, the J gene TRBJ2-5; weak D call: TRBD1 (5 bases). V lost 2 bases and J lost 4, with 6 bases in between. Germline V CDR1 and CDR2: SGHRS, YFSETQ. The CDR3 is 12 amino acids. The CDR3 here is CASSFQGETQYF. CDR3 coding DNA: TGCGCCAGCAGCTTCCAGGGAGAGACCCAGTACTTC.

The chain has TRBV6-4 and TRBJ1-1, with D tentatively TRBD1 (6 bases). The CDR3 loop spans 12 amino acids. Germline V gene sequence: CDR1 MRHNA, CDR2 SNTAGT. The ends were cut back, 11 bases at V and 1 base at J, with 11 bases in the middle. This chain's CDR3 is CAGRGGNTEAFF. The CDR3 DNA sequence: TGTGCCGGGCGAGGGGGGAACACTGAAGCTTTCTTT.

The gene calls are TRBV10-3 and TRBJ2-3; D possibly uses TRBD1 or TRBD2 (6 bases each). Per germline, CDR1 ENHRY and CDR2 SYGVKD. The CDR3 loop spans 13 amino acids. V was shortened by 6 bases and J by 3 bases, with 10 bases between the two germline ends. This chain's CDR3 is CAIREGVTDTQYF. CDR3 coding DNA: TGTGCCATCAGGGAGGGGGTAACAGATACGCAGTATTTT.

J is TRBJ1-2 and V is TRBV19; a weak D match, TRBD1 (5 bases). The CDR3 sequence is 15 residues long. CDR1 is LNHDA, CDR2 SQIVND, per germline (reference sequence). Trimming removed 6 bases from V and 0 bases from J, with 14 bases in between. This chain's CDR3 is CASRRDSLANYGYTF. The CDR3 DNA is TGTGCCAGTAGGCGAGACAGTCTAGCTAACTATGGCTACACCTTC. Full variable domain (outside the CDR3, taken from reference TRBV19 and TRBJ1-2): DGGITQSPKYLFRKEGQNVTLSCEQNLNHDAMYWYRQDPGQGLRLIYYSQIVNDFQKGDIAEGYSVSREKKESFPLTVTSAQKNPTAFYLCASRRDSLANYGYTFGSGTRLTVV.

The sample holds one count of this clone. J is TRBJ1-1 and V is TRBV5-6; 7 bases match TRBD1. Per germline, CDR1 SGHDT and CDR2 YYEEEE. The trim removed 4 bases at V and 0 bases at J, leaving 3 bases unmatched. The CDR3 covers 14 residues. Written as DNA, the CDR3 is TGTGCCAGCAGCAAAGACAGGGTGAACACTGAAGCTTTCTTT. Protein sequence: CASSKDRVNTEAFF.

The chain has TRBV5-1 and TRBJ2-7, with 10 bases lining up with TRBD2. Germline lookup yields CDR1 SGHRS and CDR2 YFSETQ. Unmatched junction bases numbered 6, after V lost 4 bases and J lost 2 bases. The length of the CDR3 is 15 residues. DNA for the CDR3: TGCGCCAGCAGCCCGATTAGCGGGGGGCCCTACGAGCAGTACTTC. Its translation: CASSPISGGPYEQYF.

This chain joins TRBV12-5 and TRBJ1-5; the D gene is possibly TRBD1 (5 bases). The V gene lost 7 bases and the J gene lost 4 bases, with 14 bases spanning the gap. The germline CDR1 and CDR2 sequences are LGHNT and FRNRAP. This CDR3 contains 14 residues. The CDR3 DNA sequence: TGTGCTAGTGCTCAGCAGGGCGAAAATCAGCCCCAGCATTTT. This codes for CASAQQGENQPQHF. Drawing the rest from reference TRBV12-5 and TRBJ1-5, the complete variable domain is DARVTQTPRHKVTEMGQEVTMRCQPILGHNTVFWYRQTMMQGLELLAYFRNRAPLDDSGMPKDRFSAEMPDATLATLKIQPSEPRDSAVYFCASAQQGENQPQHFGDGTRLSIL.

This clone came up a few times. The chain carries TRBV7-8 and TRBJ2-1; D remains ambiguous. V was cut by 4 bases and J by 7 bases, with 17 bases left in between. The length of the CDR3 is 15 residues. CDR1 is SGHVS and CDR2 is FQNEAQ in the germline V gene. The CDR3 region has the DNA TGTGCCAGCAGCTCCCCCCGTGGTAGTCGGAATGAGCAGTTCTTC. Translated, it gives CASSSPRGSRNEQFF.

The rearrangement links TRBV4-2 to TRBJ1-2; D is uncertain. Germline V CDR1 and CDR2: LGHNA, YNFKEQ. V lost 3 bases to trimming and J lost 1 base, with 15 bases between them. This CDR3 comprises 16 residues. The CDR3 bases are TGTGCCAGCAGCCAGGAAGCGGGAGGGAGTAACTATGGCTACACCTTC. Its protein product is CASSQEAGGSNYGYTF.

This clone was counted once. V gene TRBV30 combines with J gene TRBJ1-3; D is unclear. CDR1 is GTSNPN, CDR2 SVGIG, per germline (reference sequence). V was clipped by 5 bases and J by 2 bases, with 13 bases between them. The length of the CDR3 is 14 residues. Here the CDR3 reads CAWYPRGTGNTIYF. The DNA for the CDR3 is TGTGCCTGGTATCCCCGCGGCACTGGAAACACCATATATTTT.

This chain links TRBV7-9 with TRBJ1-5; 10 bases fit TRBD1. The V and J ends lost 5 bases and 11 bases, in that order; junction bases with no gene match: 6. The V gene's germline CDR1 is SEHNR and CDR2 FQNEAQ (reference sequence). CDR3 length: 13 residues. CDR3 sequence: CASSMIGQGAQHF. CDR3 bases: TGTGCCAGCAGCATGATCGGACAGGGGGCCCAGCATTTT.

The V and J genes are TRBV19 and TRBJ1-2; a weak D match, TRBD1 (5 bases). The CDR3 has 15 residues. Trimming left V 1 base short and J 3 bases short, with 12 bases between. Germline loops: CDR1 LNHDA, CDR2 SQIVND (reference sequence). The CDR3 DNA is TGTGCCAGTAGTATAGGGGGGGTAGAGCACTATGGCTACACCTTC. Protein product: CASSIGGVEHYGYTF.

This rearrangement joins TRBV2 to TRBJ1-5; TRBD1 aligns across 10 bases. Trimming took 10 bases from V and 5 from J; bases not matched to a gene: 2. This CDR3 region has 12 residues. From germline, CDR1 is SNHLY and CDR2 FYNNEI. The CDR3 sequence: CATGQGDQPQHF. DNA for the CDR3: TGTGCCACCGGACAGGGGGATCAGCCCCAGCATTTT.

The V call is TRBV9, the J call TRBJ1-3; possibly TRBD1 for D (5 bases). The germline CDR1 and CDR2 sequences are SGDLS and YYNGEE. The CDR3 has 14 amino acids. V was pared by 3 bases and J by 1 base, with 8 bases between. The CDR3 DNA follows: TGTGCCAGCAGCGGCAGGGATTCTGGAAACACCATATATTTT. Amino acid sequence: CASSGRDSGNTIYF.

This clone was seen more than once but under ten times. This rearrangement joins TRBV5-6 to TRBJ1-1, with TRBD1 matching over 7 bases. Per the germline V gene, CDR1 is SGHDT and CDR2 is YYEEEE. The CDR3 loop spans 14 amino acids. V lost 4 bases and J lost 2; bases outside the gene matches: 5. The DNA for the CDR3 is TGTGCCAGCAGCGTGACAGGGCCCAACACTGAAGCTTTCTTT. This encodes CASSVTGPNTEAFF.

This clone was counted a single time. This chain connects TRBV20-1 to TRBJ2-1; D is uncertain. V was shortened by 5 bases and J by 4 bases, with 3 bases between the two germline ends. This CDR3 contains 10 residues. CDR1 is DFQATT, CDR2 SNEGSKA, per germline (reference sequence). As DNA, the CDR3 is TGCAGTGCTTTATACAATGAGCAGTTCTTC. Protein product: CSALYNEQFF.

This clone was detected a few times. This chain links TRBV14 with TRBJ1-1, with D hard to call. V dropped 4 bases and J dropped 4 bases, with 10 bases sitting between them. The CDR3 spans 13 residues. The germline V gene has CDR1 SGHDN and CDR2 FVKESK. Here the CDR3 reads CASSLWEGTEAFF. The CDR3 nucleotides are TGTGCCAGCAGCCTCTGGGAGGGCACTGAAGCTTTCTTT.

The V gene is TRBV4-1, the J gene TRBJ2-7; D is perhaps TRBD2 (5 bases). The V and J ends lost 0 bases and 10 bases respectively, with 13 bases between them. The CDR3 is 13 residues long. The germline gives CDR1 MGHRA, CDR2 YSYEKL. CDR3 in amino acids: CASSQEPGRDQYF. The CDR3 bases are TGCGCCAGCAGCCAAGAGCCCGGACGGGATCAGTACTTC.

This chain joins TRBV19 and TRBJ1-1, with D unresolved. This CDR3 has 13 amino acids. The germline V gene has CDR1 LNHDA and CDR2 SQIVND (reference sequence). The V end lost 7 bases, the J end lost 5 bases, and 14 bases lay between the germline ends. This CDR3 is CASTLGHGTEAFF. The CDR3 DNA reads TGTGCCAGTACTCTCGGGCACGGGACTGAAGCTTTCTTT.

V and J are TRBV13 and TRBJ1-4, with no clear D. The length of the CDR3 is 14 residues. Deletions cut 0 bases from V and 7 bases from J, with 9 bases between. Per the germline V gene, CDR1 is PRHDT and CDR2 is FYEKMQ (reference sequence). For the CDR3, the DNA is TGTGCCAGCAGCTTAGGACGGGAGAGTGAAAAACTGTTTTTT. Translating it yields CASSLGRESEKLFF.

This rearrangement joins TRBV2 to TRBJ2-3; maybe TRBD1 (6 bases). CDR3 length: 11 residues. The V and J ends lost 6 bases and 8 bases respectively, with 9 bases between them. Germline CDR1 SNHLY, CDR2 FYNNEI. CDR3 bases: TGTGCCAGCAGGGGGGCGGGTACGCAGTATTTT. Its protein is CASRGAGTQYF.

The chain joins TRBV27 to TRBJ1-6; possibly TRBD1 for D (5 bases). This CDR3 is built from 13 residues. The V gene's germline CDR1 is MNHEY and CDR2 SMNVEV (reference sequence). Trimming pared 6 bases from V and 4 bases from J, leaving 7 bases between. CDR3 amino acids: CASRTGYNSPLHF. CDR3 DNA: TGTGCCAGCAGAACAGGTTATAATTCACCCCTCCACTTT.

This clone was counted only a few times. The chain couples TRBV9 to TRBJ1-3; no definite D call. Trimming cost V 1 base and J 8 bases, with 22 bases left between them. This CDR3 contains 17 residues. Germline CDR1 and CDR2: SGDLS and YYNGEE. The CDR3 is CASSVPQAAGRADTIYF. The CDR3 DNA sequence: TGTGCCAGCAGCGTACCGCAAGCGGCCGGCCGGGCGGACACCATATATTTT.

The chain employs TRBV27 and TRBJ1-6; no clear D. Germline V gene lookup returns CDR1 MNHEY and CDR2 SMNVEV (reference sequence). V was clipped by 0 bases and J by 10 bases, with 10 bases between them. The length of the CDR3 is 14 residues. The CDR3 is CASSLSLGRSPLHF. CDR3 DNA sequence: TGTGCCAGCAGTTTATCTCTTGGGAGGTCACCCCTCCACTTT.

The gene calls are TRBV28 and TRBJ1-1; no reliable D call. CDR1 and CDR2 from the germline V gene are MDHEN and SYDVKM. Deletions cut 3 bases from V and 5 bases from J, with 4 bases between. The CDR3 extends over 11 amino acids. The CDR3 is CASSLRTEAFF. CDR3 DNA: TGTGCCAGCAGTTTGCGAACTGAAGCTTTCTTT. Supplemented by reference TRBV28 and TRBJ1-1, the full variable domain reads DVKVTQSSRYLVKRTGEKVFLECVQDMDHENMFWYRQDPGLGLRLIYFSYDVKMKEKGDIPEGYSVSREKKERFSLILESASTNQTSMYLCASSLRTEAFFGQGTRLTVV.